The 17 T cell receptor beta chains below were found in one sample sequenced in a study of T cells expressing NK-cell markers. TCRdb re-called the 5' RACE reads; one entry per CDR3 protein, DNA not given. The sample spans 150,000 to 160,000 distinct CDR3 sequences; the ten largest clones claim 37%. Sequenced material: blood T cells: a sorted CD56 or NKG2C T cell subset, CD4+ or CD8+ T cells, or bulk PBMC T cells (not recorded which). These receptors were taken from a woman aged 45-60 years in good health.

The rearrangement joins TRBV20-1 to TRBJ2-1; TCRdb's D call, TRBD2, is unchecked because there is no DNA. Germline CDR1 DFQATT, CDR2 SNEGSKA (reference sequence). CDR3 length: 16 residues. CDR3 residues: CSAGGAGGPPLNEQFF.

V is TRBV12-3 or TRBV12-4 and J is TRBJ2-1. The length of the CDR3 is 13 residues. CDR3 loop: CASGLAGYNEQFF.

This chain joins TRBV6-2 or TRBV6-3 and TRBJ2-2; TCRdb's D call, TRBD1, is unchecked because there is no DNA. The CDR3 is 16 amino acids. Germline V gene sequence: CDR1 MNHEY, CDR2 SVGEGT. The CDR3 sequence: CASSGAGGSWTGELFF.

The chain uses TRBV10-2 and TRBJ2-2. Per germline, CDR1 WSHSY and CDR2 SAAADI. This CDR3 spans 11 amino acids. The CDR3 sequence is CASSEMEELFF.

The chain recombines TRBV19 with TRBJ2-1; there is no DNA to check the TCRdb D call of TRBD2. CDR1 and CDR2 (germline): LNHDA, SQIVND (reference sequence). The CDR3 has 14 residues. CDR3 sequence: CASSNSGMNNEQFF.

The CDR3 sequence: CASSARSTTYEQYF. The rearrangement links TRBV2 to TRBJ2-7. The CDR3 is 14 amino acids. The germline CDR1 and CDR2 sequences are SNHLY and FYNNEI.

The chain has TRBV7-9 and TRBJ1-1. Looked up from germline, CDR1 is SEHNR and CDR2 is FQNEAQ (reference sequence). The CDR3 extends over 13 amino acids. The chain's CDR3 is CASSPNVSPEAFF.

The chain employs TRBV15 and TRBJ1-6. The germline V gene encodes CDR1 LNHNV and CDR2 YYDKDF (reference sequence). The CDR3 totals 15 residues. The CDR3 reads CATSRDSGYNSPLHF.

This sequence joins TRBV5-1 and TRBJ2-7. The CDR3 consists of 14 residues. Germline-derived CDR1 and CDR2 are SGHRS and YFSETQ. The CDR3 spells CASSWTSSSYEQYF.

This chain connects TRBV2 to TRBJ1-1. Germline values: CDR1 SNHLY, CDR2 FYNNEI. The CDR3 contains 12 residues. CDR3 region: CASQDLNTEAFF.

The chain recombines TRBV7-2 with TRBJ2-2. The CDR3 has 11 residues. Germline values: CDR1 SGHTA, CDR2 FQGNSA. The CDR3 spells CATYSSGELFF.

The chain carries TRBV27 and TRBJ1-5. Germline assignment: CDR1 MNHEY and CDR2 SMNVEV (reference sequence). CDR3 size: 14 residues. The CDR3 spells CASSPQYSNQPQHF.

V is TRBV11-2 and J is TRBJ2-2; TCRdb's assignment of TRBD2 cannot be checked, as there is no DNA. This CDR3 region has 16 residues. The V gene's germline CDR1 is SGHAT and CDR2 FQNNGV. This CDR3 is CASSWRERLPLGELFF.

The CDR3 is CASSLSSSYGLAEETQYF. The chain couples TRBV5-1 to TRBJ2-5; the D gene TCRdb calls, TRBD2, cannot be checked with no DNA. CDR1 and CDR2 (germline): SGHRS, YFSETQ. CDR3 length: 18 amino acids.

The chain couples TRBV11-2 to TRBJ1-1. The CDR3 runs 12 residues. CDR1 and CDR2 from the germline V gene are SGHAT and FQNNGV. Here the CDR3 reads CASSNTKTEAFF.

The chain couples TRBV7-8 to TRBJ2-1; TCRdb selects TRBD2, and the lack of DNA leaves this call unchecked. The germline V gene encodes CDR1 SGHVS and CDR2 FQNEAQ. The CDR3 extends over 14 amino acids. CDR3 in amino acids: CASSPRDYYNEQFF.

The rearrangement joins TRBV19 to TRBJ2-7; TCRdb's D call of TRBD1 is untestable without DNA. CDR1 and CDR2 (germline): LNHDA, SQIVND (reference sequence). The length of the CDR3 is 14 residues. The CDR3 is CASTGRESAYEQYF. Variable domain in full (rest from reference TRBV19 and TRBJ2-7): DGGITQSPKYLFRKEGQNVTLSCEQNLNHDAMYWYRQDPGQGLRLIYYSQIVNDFQKGDIAEGYSVSREKKESFPLTVTSAQKNPTAFYLCASTGRESAYEQYFGPGTRLTVT.